The 23 T cell receptor beta chains below all came from one sample that was sequenced in a study of neurological immune-mediated disorders. TCRdb reprocessed the 5' RACE reads with MiXCR, giving one entry per CDR3 protein. The profile shows about 82,000 distinct CDR3 sequences, 2.5% to 3% of them singletons. What was sequenced was PBMCs. The receptors were gathered from a woman younger than 45 with multiple sclerosis.

This clonotype appeared many times. This sequence joins TRBV5-1 and TRBJ2-1, with a possible D match to TRBD2 (6 bases). The CDR3 has 15 residues. In germline, CDR1 is SGHRS, CDR2 YFSETQ. V lost 0 bases to trimming and J lost 2 bases, with 9 bases between them. CDR3 protein: CASSLVAETYNEQFF. CDR3 nucleotide sequence: TGCGCCAGCAGCTTGGTAGCGGAAACCTACAATGAGCAGTTCTTC.

This clonotype was counted many times. The chain employs TRBV20-1 and TRBJ2-7; 11 bases match TRBD1. The ends lost 7 bases at V and 2 bases at J; junction bases unmatched: 4. The length of the CDR3 is 13 residues. Germline values: CDR1 DFQATT, CDR2 SNEGSKA (reference sequence). In DNA, the CDR3 is TGCAGTGTTGGGACAGGGGGACCCTACGAGCAGTACTTC. Protein sequence: CSVGTGGPYEQYF.

This clonotype was counted many times. The chain employs TRBV24-1 and TRBJ1-1; D perhaps matches TRBD1 (5 bases). Trimming removed 2 bases from V and 0 bases from J, with 9 bases in between. CDR1 is KGHDR, CDR2 SFDVKD, per germline. CDR3 length equals 15 residues. The CDR3 nucleotides read TGTGCCACCAGTGATTCGGCAGGGATGAACACTGAAGCTTTCTTT. Translating gives CATSDSAGMNTEAFF.

This clonotype was seen a handful of times. The rearrangement links TRBV30 to TRBJ1-5; D unclear. CDR1 and CDR2 (germline): GTSNPN, SVGIG (reference sequence). The CDR3 has 14 amino acids. The V gene lost 0 bases and the J gene lost 2 bases, with 8 bases spanning the gap. The DNA of the CDR3 is TGTGCCTGGAGTGTCGGCAGTCGCAATCAGCCCCAGCATTTT. Residues: CAWSVGSRNQPQHF.

The table lists this clonotype with many counts. This chain joins TRBV27 and TRBJ2-7; D unresolved. The CDR3 has 14 amino acids. The V end was cut by 5 bases, the J end by 2 bases, with 13 bases between. From germline, CDR1 is MNHEY and CDR2 SMNVEV (reference sequence). The CDR3 DNA follows: TGTGCCAGCAGTCCCTCGACAAACACCTACGAGCAGTACTTC. As protein: CASSPSTNTYEQYF.

Many counts were recorded for this clonotype. This chain uses TRBV20-1 with TRBJ2-7; D is unclear. There are 15 residues in the CDR3. V lost 0 bases and J 3 bases, leaving 15 bases between the germline ends. Germline CDR1 DFQATT, CDR2 SNEGSKA (reference sequence). Here the CDR3 DNA reads TGCAGTGCTAGAGATTGGGAATCCAACCTCTACGAGCAGTACTTC. It yields the protein CSARDWESNLYEQYF.

In this sample, this clonotype turned up many times. The chain uses TRBV20-1 and TRBJ1-6; tentative D call: TRBD1 (5 bases). CDR3 length: 14 residues. V was cut by 6 bases and J by 10 bases, with 19 bases left in between. Germline CDR1 DFQATT, CDR2 SNEGSKA (reference sequence). In nucleotides, the CDR3 is TGCAGTGCGGCCGGAGATCCTGACAGCTCACCCCTCCACTTT. Translation gives CSAAGDPDSSPLHF.

This clonotype was counted many times. The rearrangement uses TRBV12-3 or TRBV12-4 and TRBJ1-2; no clear D gene. This CDR3 comprises 15 residues. Deletions cut 3 bases from V and 2 bases from J, with 13 bases between. CDR3 residues: CASSFLGRGNYGYTF. The CDR3 DNA sequence: TGTGCCAGCAGTTTCCTTGGGAGAGGGAACTATGGCTACACCTTC.

This clonotype has at least ten counts. The chain links TRBV20-1 to TRBJ1-5; TRBD1 matches 7 bases. CDR1 is DFQATT, CDR2 SNEGSKA, per germline (reference sequence). V dropped 1 base and J dropped 0; count of bases not matched to a gene: 6. CDR3 length: 16 residues. The CDR3 loop is CSARGTGDLSNQPQHF. The CDR3 DNA sequence: TGCAGTGCTAGAGGGACAGGAGATCTTAGCAATCAGCCCCAGCATTTT.

This clonotype was found many times. This chain uses TRBV18 with TRBJ2-1, with D perhaps TRBD1 or TRBD2 (6 bases each). The V gene's germline CDR1 is KGHSH and CDR2 LQKENI. V lost 4 bases to trimming and J lost 5 bases, with 9 bases between them. The CDR3 has 13 amino acids. CDR3 residues: CASSQGEDNEQFF. The CDR3 nucleotides read TGTGCCAGCTCACAGGGGGAGGACAATGAGCAGTTCTTC. Variable domain in full (rest from reference TRBV18 and TRBJ2-1): NAGVMQNPRHLVRRRGQEARLRCSPMKGHSHVYWYRQLPEEGLKFMVYLQKENIIDESGMPKERFSAEFPKEGPSILRIQQVVRGDSAAYFCASSQGEDNEQFFGPGTRLTVL.

This clonotype was picked up many times. CDR3 sequence: CASFGYNEQFF. The CDR3 DNA sequence: TGTGCCAGTTTCGGATACAATGAGCAGTTCTTC. The chain recombines TRBV25-1 with TRBJ2-1; D unclear. Trimming left V 9 bases short and J 4 bases short, with 7 bases between. The V gene's germline CDR1 is MGHDK and CDR2 SYGVNS. The CDR3 spans 11 residues.

Ten or more counts support this clonotype. The chain couples TRBV11-2 to TRBJ1-2; perhaps TRBD1 as D (6 bases). Per germline, CDR1 SGHAT and CDR2 FQNNGV. V gave up 5 bases and J gave up 3 bases, with 19 bases separating them. This CDR3 is built from 16 residues. The CDR3: CASSGYRAPGDYGYTF. The CDR3 DNA reads TGTGCCAGCAGCGGTTACAGGGCACCCGGGGACTATGGCTACACCTTC.

The chain links TRBV4-3 to TRBJ2-3, with no clear D. In germline, CDR1 is LGHNA, CDR2 YSLEER. V lost 1 base to trimming and J lost 5 bases, with 4 bases between them. The CDR3 spans 12 residues. CDR3 DNA sequence: TGCGCCAGCAGCCAAGTGAGAGATACGCAGTATTTT. Residues: CASSQVRDTQYF.

This clonotype was recorded at least ten times. The chain joins TRBV20-1 to TRBJ2-4; D unclear. The CDR3 covers 16 residues. The germline gives CDR1 DFQATT, CDR2 SNEGSKA (reference sequence). V lost 4 bases to trimming and J lost 3 bases, with 19 bases between them. Here the CDR3 reads CSAIGVDSGYKNIQYF. The CDR3 coding sequence is TGCAGTGCTATCGGTGTCGACTCGGGTTACAAAAACATTCAGTACTTC.

This clonotype occurred many times. This rearrangement joins TRBV20-1 to TRBJ2-7, with D unclear. The V end lost 0 bases, the J end lost 1 base, and 10 bases lay between the germline ends. The CDR3 sequence is 14 residues long. Germline V CDR1 and CDR2: DFQATT, SNEGSKA (reference sequence). This chain's CDR3 is CSARDIRESYEQYF. The CDR3 DNA follows: TGCAGTGCTAGAGATATAAGGGAATCCTACGAGCAGTACTTC.

This clonotype has a count of ten or more. V is TRBV7-2 and J is TRBJ2-7; TRBD1 agrees at 8 bases. This CDR3 is built from 11 residues. Per germline, CDR1 SGHTA and CDR2 FQGNSA. Losses at the gene ends were 5 bases for V and 9 bases for J; bases not matched to a gene: 3. CDR3: CASSLGQGQYF. CDR3 DNA sequence: TGTGCCAGCAGCCTAGGACAGGGGCAGTACTTC.

In its sample, this clonotype was seen many times. This rearrangement joins TRBV7-6 to TRBJ2-1; TRBD2 is a possible D gene (6 bases). From germline, CDR1 is SGHVS and CDR2 FNYEAQ. V dropped 1 base and J dropped 12 bases, with 13 bases sitting between them. The CDR3 consists of 13 residues. The CDR3 bases are TGTGCCAGCAGCTTAGGGACTACGGAAGGGCAGTTCTTC. It specifies CASSLGTTEGQFF.

At least ten counts were recorded for this clonotype. The chain couples TRBV27 to TRBJ1-4; D remains unclear. V was cut by 6 bases and J by 8 bases, with 19 bases left in between. The CDR3 is 15 residues long. Germline CDR1 MNHEY, CDR2 SMNVEV (reference sequence). CDR3 residues: CASRRAARSTEKLFF. The CDR3 nucleotides read TGTGCCAGCAGAAGGGCCGCCCGCTCTACAGAAAAACTGTTTTTT.

This clonotype occurred many times. The V and J genes are TRBV5-1 and TRBJ2-7; D may correspond to TRBD1 or TRBD2 (6 bases each). The V gene's germline CDR1 is SGHRS and CDR2 YFSETQ. The V end lost 7 bases, the J end lost 7 bases, and 21 bases lay between the germline ends. CDR3 length: 14 residues. CDR3 sequence (DNA): TGCGCCAGCCGTGTCGGGGGCGCCACCCGGGAGCAGTACTTC. This encodes CASRVGGATREQYF.

This clonotype was detected many times. The rearrangement uses TRBV24-1 and TRBJ1-1, with D unclear. The CDR3 has 12 residues. Germline CDR1 reads KGHDR; CDR2 reads SFDVKD. Trimming stripped 4 bases from V and 1 base from J, with 3 bases between. The CDR3 region is CATSDRNTEAFF. CDR3 nucleotides: TGTGCCACCAGTGACAGGAACACTGAAGCTTTCTTT.

This clonotype was recorded many times. The rearrangement joins TRBV12-3 or TRBV12-4 to TRBJ2-1; 10 bases fit TRBD2. The CDR3 runs to 15 residues. Losses at the gene ends were 6 bases for V and 9 bases for J; bases not matched to a gene: 11. The CDR3 DNA sequence: TGTGCCAGCAGCGTCGCGAGCGGGAGGGCGACTGAGCAGTTCTTC. It encodes CASSVASGRATEQFF.

This clonotype was seen many times. The J gene is TRBJ2-3, the V gene TRBV4-2; no firm D call. CDR1 and CDR2 from the germline V gene are LGHNA and YNFKEQ. The V end was cut by 0 bases, the J end by 2 bases, with 3 bases between. The CDR3 is made up of 13 amino acids. CDR3 sequence: CASSQDNTDTQYF. The CDR3 bases are TGTGCCAGCAGCCAAGATAACACAGATACGCAGTATTTT.

This clonotype has more than one count but fewer than ten. The chain joins TRBV6-5 to TRBJ1-1; D remains unclear. Deletions cut 2 bases from V and 1 base from J, with 5 bases between. The CDR3 has 13 amino acids. CDR1 is MNHEY, CDR2 SVGAGI, per germline. CDR3 amino acids: CASSYVENTEAFF. In DNA form, the CDR3 reads TGTGCCAGCAGTTACGTGGAGAACACTGAAGCTTTCTTT.